The entry below describes one T cell receptor beta chain. This entry is derived from a study of cytomegalovirus exposure and HLA in healthy donors. Overall study context: HLA-typed donors contributed 80 million to 85 million unique TCRs, which were held in an early data release.

The PCR was carried out with 60 Vbeta primers and 13 Jbeta primers. The authors' processing: Unique TCR beta chains totaled approximately 83 million in a later count, with roughly 10 million of them shared. Measured with immunoSEQ multiplex PCR; TCRdb has only the in-frame clones, and not every one. The V and J calls and clone size are taken from that table; D and trimming were inferred from the DNA. The sample yields about 120,000 clones, 60% to 80% seen once. Each donor was healthy, and each was a bone marrow donor. The sequenced sample was PBMCs. This TCR derives from a male donor in good health and CMV-seronegative.

CDR3 bases: TGTGCCAGCAGCCCCAGTCCACCGGGACAGGGGTGGAATTCACCCCTCCACTTT. Its translation is CASSPSPPGQGWNSPLHF. V usage is TRBV7-2 and J usage is TRBJ1-6; 10 bases are shared with TRBD1. Germline values: CDR1 SGHTA, CDR2 FQGNSA. CDR3 length equals 18 residues. V dropped 5 bases and J dropped 7; count of bases not matched to a gene: 14. Combining the CDR3 with reference TRBV7-2 and TRBJ1-6 gives the whole variable domain GAGVSQSPSNKVTEKGKDVELRCDPISGHTALYWYRQSLGQGLEFLIYFQGNSAPDKSGLPSDRFSAERTGGSVSTLTIQRTQQEDSAVYLCASSPSPPGQGWNSPLHFGNGTRLTVT.